This T cell receptor (beta chain) appears in the sequencing data of a study of blood T cells in healthy people across ages. A sample-barcoded 5' primer and a J-beta primer mix were used in a second PCR of roughly 6 to 11 cycles. There were at least 3 million CDR3-containing paired-end reads obtained from each sample. TCRdb called the 5' RACE reads again in MiXCR, with one record for every CDR3 protein. The data show 650,000 to 1,000,000 distinct CDR3 sequences, 46% seen once. Notes on the study in general: Across samples, TCR beta diversity tracked strongly with naive T cell percentage.

There were healthy Caucasian individuals from Russia, aged about 6 to 95, serving as donors. To note about this clonotype: Its antigen is not known.

Looked up from germline, CDR1 is SGHRS and CDR2 is YFSETQ. This CDR3 contains 16 residues. V lost 4 bases, J lost 8 bases, and 21 bases lay in between. The clonotype originates from a man of 80 years or more in good health. The genes are TRBV5-1 and TRBJ1-4; D not certain. The sequencing input was blood. The CDR3 reads CASSRGPGGAGEKLFF. The CDR3, as DNA: TGCGCCAGCAGCCGAGGCCCCGGCGGCGCCGGGGAAAAACTGTTTTTT.